Presented here are 7 T cell receptor beta chains from one specimen sequenced in a study of identical twins. TCRdb redid the calling of the 5' RACE reads with MiXCR, one entry per CDR3 protein. The top ten hold 7.2% of the sample, which has 350,000 or so distinct CDR3 sequences, 9% to 15% seen once. The same sample was also studied in work on yellow fever vaccine responses in identical twins.

The sample was CD8+ T cells sorted from blood. The receptors were gathered from a woman aged 18-35 years in good health.

The chain is built from TRBV28 and TRBJ2-2; TRBD2 matches at 8 bases. Germline V CDR1 and CDR2: MDHEN, SYDVKM. The length of the CDR3 is 15 residues. Trimming removed 5 bases from V and 4 bases from J; junction bases left unmatched: 6. In nucleotides, the CDR3 is TGTGCCAGCAGTGGCGGGACTAGTGGCACCGGGGAGCTGTTTTTT. It yields the protein CASSGGTSGTGELFF. Based on the CDR3 plus reference TRBV28 and TRBJ2-2, the full variable domain is DVKVTQSSRYLVKRTGEKVFLECVQDMDHENMFWYRQDPGLGLRLIYFSYDVKMKEKGDIPEGYSVSREKKERFSLILESASTNQTSMYLCASSGGTSGTGELFFGEGSRLTVL.

In its sample, this clonotype was seen a few times. The rearrangement joins TRBV27 to TRBJ2-7, with TRBD2 identical over 7 bases. Unmatched junction bases numbered 15, after V lost 10 bases and J lost 9 bases. This CDR3 contains 13 residues. The germline gives CDR1 MNHEY, CDR2 SMNVEV (reference sequence). The CDR3 DNA reads as TGTGCCACCCTCTCTGTGACTAGCCGGGTGCAGTACTTC. As protein: CATLSVTSRVQYF.

CDR3 loop: CASSYVQGLMDTQYF. The CDR3 DNA reads as TGTGCCAGCAGCTACGTACAGGGGCTTATGGATACGCAGTATTTT. The chain couples TRBV5-6 to TRBJ2-3, with 7 nucleotides matching TRBD1. Trimming at V came to 3 bases and at J to 6 bases, leaving 10 bases not matched to a gene. Germline V gene sequence: CDR1 SGHDT, CDR2 YYEEEE. The CDR3 has 15 amino acids.

The rearrangement links TRBV5-1 to TRBJ2-3, with D maybe TRBD1 (6 bases). This CDR3 comprises 16 residues. The germline V and J ends were trimmed by 1 base and 3 bases, with 15 bases remaining between them. The germline gives CDR1 SGHRS, CDR2 YFSETQ. The CDR3: CASSLTGPVATDTQYF. As DNA, the CDR3 is TGCGCCAGCAGCTTGACAGGGCCCGTCGCGACAGATACGCAGTATTTT.

V gene TRBV27 combines with J gene TRBJ1-1; possibly TRBD1 for D (5 bases). Trimming left V 10 bases short and J 5 bases short, with 17 bases between. Germline lookup yields CDR1 MNHEY and CDR2 SMNVEV (reference sequence). The CDR3 runs 13 residues. The CDR3 nucleotides are TGTGCCACCTCAAAGAGAGGGGTTACTGAAGCTTTCTTT. Its translation is CATSKRGVTEAFF.

The chain combines TRBV28 with TRBJ2-7; no definite D call. Between the trimmed V and J ends, which lost 3 bases and 1 base, there was a span of 7 bases. Germline-derived CDR1 and CDR2 are MDHEN and SYDVKM. The CDR3 consists of 13 residues. The CDR3 coding sequence is TGTGCCAGCAGTTTTGTGGTATCCTACGAGCAGTACTTC. Amino acids: CASSFVVSYEQYF.

This clonotype was counted many times. This chain links TRBV12-3 or TRBV12-4 with TRBJ2-3; D gene unclear. CDR3 length equals 13 residues. Trimming cost V 5 bases and J 2 bases, with 8 bases left between them. The CDR3 loop is CASSGEITDTQYF. Here the CDR3 DNA reads TGTGCCAGCAGTGGCGAAATCACAGATACGCAGTATTTT.